The next 3 T cell receptor delta chains were all read from a single sample in a study of gamma-delta T cells after stem cell transplantation. TCRdb called clones from the RT-PCR reads again using CATT. The data show about 2,800 delta-chain clones, around 5% seen once. The sequenced material came from gamma-delta T cells. The receptors stem from a human donor. It is not recorded whose cells these are; they may come from a transplant donor.

This clone is classed as medium-sized (0.01 to 0.1%). The V gene is TRDV3, the J gene TRDJ1; no reliable D call. V was clipped by 2 bases and J by 0 bases, with 16 bases between them. The germline gives CDR1 TVYSNPD, CDR2 GDNSRS (reference sequence). The CDR3 is 15 amino acids. CDR3 nucleotides: TGTGCCTTTCGGTTGAGGATCTTGAACACCGATAAACTCATCTTT. This encodes CAFRLRILNTDKLIF.

The chain combines TRDV2 with TRDJ1; 13 bases fit TRDD3. The CDR3 spans 16 residues. Germline V CDR1 and CDR2: GEAIGNYY, EKD. V was clipped by 9 bases and J by 2 bases; unmatched bases: 11. The CDR3 protein is CATVTGGYAGTDKLIF. Here the CDR3 DNA reads TGTGCCACCGTTACTGGGGGATACGCGGGAACCGATAAACTCATCTTT.

This clone was picked up a small number of times. A read error is likely here: a far larger clone is one base away. The chain has TRDV2 and TRDJ1; D not resolved. The germline CDR1 and CDR2 sequences are GEAIGNYY and EKD. This CDR3 comprises 16 residues. DNA of the CDR3: TGTGCCCGTGACACCGTCGCGTCCAGAGACACCGATAAACTCATCTTT. It yields the protein CARDTVASRDTDKLIF.